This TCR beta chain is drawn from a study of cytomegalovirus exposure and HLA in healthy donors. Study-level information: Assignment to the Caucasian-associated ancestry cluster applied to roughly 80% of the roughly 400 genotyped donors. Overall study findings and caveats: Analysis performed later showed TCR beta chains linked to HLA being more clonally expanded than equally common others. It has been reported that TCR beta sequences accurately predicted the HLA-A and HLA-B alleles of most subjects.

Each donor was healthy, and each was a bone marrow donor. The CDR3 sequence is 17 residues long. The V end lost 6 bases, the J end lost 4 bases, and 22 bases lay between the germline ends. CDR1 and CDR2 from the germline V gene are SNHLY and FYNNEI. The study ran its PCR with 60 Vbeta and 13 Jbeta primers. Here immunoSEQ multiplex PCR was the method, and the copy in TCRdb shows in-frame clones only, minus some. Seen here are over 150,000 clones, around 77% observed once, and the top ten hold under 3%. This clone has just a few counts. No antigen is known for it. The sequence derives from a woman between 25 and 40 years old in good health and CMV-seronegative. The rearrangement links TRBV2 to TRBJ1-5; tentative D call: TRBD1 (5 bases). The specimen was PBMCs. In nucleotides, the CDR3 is TGTGCCAGCAGACCTTTCCTCCGCGCTAGGGGAAATCAGCCCCAGCATTTT. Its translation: CASRPFLRARGNQPQHF.